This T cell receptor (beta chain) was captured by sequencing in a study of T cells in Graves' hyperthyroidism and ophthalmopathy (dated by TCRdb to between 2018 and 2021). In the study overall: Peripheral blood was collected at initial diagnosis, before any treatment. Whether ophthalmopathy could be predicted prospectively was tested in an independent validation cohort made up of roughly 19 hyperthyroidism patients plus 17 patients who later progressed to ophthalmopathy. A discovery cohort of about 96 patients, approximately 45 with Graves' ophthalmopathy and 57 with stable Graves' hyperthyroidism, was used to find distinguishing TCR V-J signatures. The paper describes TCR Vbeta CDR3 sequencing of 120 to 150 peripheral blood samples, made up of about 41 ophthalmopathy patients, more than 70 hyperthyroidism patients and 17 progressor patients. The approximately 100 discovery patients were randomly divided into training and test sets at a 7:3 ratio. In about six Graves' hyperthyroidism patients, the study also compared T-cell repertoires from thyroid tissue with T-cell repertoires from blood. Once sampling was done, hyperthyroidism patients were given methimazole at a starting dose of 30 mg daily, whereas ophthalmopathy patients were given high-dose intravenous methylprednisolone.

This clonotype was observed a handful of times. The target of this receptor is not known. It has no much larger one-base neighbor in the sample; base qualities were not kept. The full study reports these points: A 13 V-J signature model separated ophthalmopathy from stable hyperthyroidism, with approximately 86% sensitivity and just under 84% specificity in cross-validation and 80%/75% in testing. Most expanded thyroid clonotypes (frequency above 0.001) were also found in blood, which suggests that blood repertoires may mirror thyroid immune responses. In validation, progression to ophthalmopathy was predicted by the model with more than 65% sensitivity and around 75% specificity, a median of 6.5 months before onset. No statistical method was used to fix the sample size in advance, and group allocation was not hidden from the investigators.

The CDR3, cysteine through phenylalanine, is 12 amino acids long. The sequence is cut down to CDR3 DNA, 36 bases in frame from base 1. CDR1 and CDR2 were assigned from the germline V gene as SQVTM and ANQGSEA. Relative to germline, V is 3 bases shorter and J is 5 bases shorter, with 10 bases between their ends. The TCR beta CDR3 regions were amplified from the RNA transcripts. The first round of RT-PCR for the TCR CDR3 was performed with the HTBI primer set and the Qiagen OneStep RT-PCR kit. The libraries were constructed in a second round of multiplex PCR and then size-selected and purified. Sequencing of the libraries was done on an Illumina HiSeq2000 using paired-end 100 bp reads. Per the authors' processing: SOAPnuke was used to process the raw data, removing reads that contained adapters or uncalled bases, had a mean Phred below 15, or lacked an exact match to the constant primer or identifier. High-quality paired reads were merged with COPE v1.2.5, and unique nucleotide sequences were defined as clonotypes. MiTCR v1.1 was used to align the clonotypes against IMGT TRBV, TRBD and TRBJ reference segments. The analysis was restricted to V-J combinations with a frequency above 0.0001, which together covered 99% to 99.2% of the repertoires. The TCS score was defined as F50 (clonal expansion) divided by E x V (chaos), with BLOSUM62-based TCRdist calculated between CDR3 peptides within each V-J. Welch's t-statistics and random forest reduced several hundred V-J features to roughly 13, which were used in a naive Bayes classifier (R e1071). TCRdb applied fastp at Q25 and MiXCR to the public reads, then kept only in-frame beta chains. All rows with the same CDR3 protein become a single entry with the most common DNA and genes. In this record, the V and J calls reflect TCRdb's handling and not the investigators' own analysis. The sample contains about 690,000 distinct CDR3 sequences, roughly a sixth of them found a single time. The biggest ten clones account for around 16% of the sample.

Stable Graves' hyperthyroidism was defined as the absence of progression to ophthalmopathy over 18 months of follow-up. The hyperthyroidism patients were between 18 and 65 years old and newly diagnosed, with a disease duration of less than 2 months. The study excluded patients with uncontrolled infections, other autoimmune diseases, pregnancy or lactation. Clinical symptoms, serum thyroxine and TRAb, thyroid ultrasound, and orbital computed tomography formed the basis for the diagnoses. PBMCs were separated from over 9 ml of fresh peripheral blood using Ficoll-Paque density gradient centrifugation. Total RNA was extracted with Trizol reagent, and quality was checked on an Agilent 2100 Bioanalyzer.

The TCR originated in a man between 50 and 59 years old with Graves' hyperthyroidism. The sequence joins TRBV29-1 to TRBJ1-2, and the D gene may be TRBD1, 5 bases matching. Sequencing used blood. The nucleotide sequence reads TGCAGCGTTGACAGGGTTGGATATGGCTACACCTTC. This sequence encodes CSVDRVGYGYTF.